Listed below are T cell receptor beta chains from one sample, sequenced in a study of cytomegalovirus exposure and HLA in healthy donors. The protocol was immunoSEQ multiplex PCR, while the TCRdb copy is restricted to in-frame clones and leaves out a portion. The table has about 360,000 clones, around 86% seen once; the top ten hold 0.83%. Sequenced input: PBMCs. Receptors originate from a woman aged 18-35 years in good health and CMV-seronegative. Each CDR3 is given with its conserved first and last residue. D genes are given only for firm matches. Expanded clones get a size class; other rows say once, few or many, or leave the size out.

size: .; V: TRBV11-2; D: .; J: TRBJ2-1; DNA: TGTGCCAGCAGCTTAGATGCTAGGCCCTACAATGAGCAGTTCTTC; CDR3: CASSLDARPYNEQFF
size: .; V: TRBV27; D: .; J: TRBJ1-1; DNA: TGTGCCAGCAGTTTATTAAACGGGTACACTGAAGCTTTCTTT; CDR3: CASSLLNGYTEAFF
size: .; V: TRBV5-4; D: .; J: TRBJ2-1; DNA: TGTGCCAGCAGTTCCGGGACGGGGGCCTACAATGAGCAGTTCTTC; CDR3: CASSSGTGAYNEQFF
size: .; V: TRBV4-1; D: TRBD1; J: TRBJ2-7; DNA: TGCGCCAGCAGCCCCAGGGACAGGGGTTACTACGAGCAGTACTTC; CDR3: CASSPRDRGYYEQYF
size: .; V: TRBV2; D: TRBD1; J: TRBJ1-1; DNA: TGTGCCATCCCGAAGAAACAGGGGCCTGGGGCTTTCTTT; CDR3: CAIPKKQGPGAFF
size: .; V: TRBV4-2; D: TRBD2; J: TRBJ2-7; DNA: TGTGCCAGCAGCCAAACGACGGGAGGAGCCGACGAGCAGTACTTC; CDR3: CASSQTTGGADEQYF
size: .; V: TRBV5-4; D: TRBD1; J: TRBJ1-4; DNA: TGTGCCAGCAACCTCCAGGGACAGACTAATGAAAAACTGTTTTTT; CDR3: CASNLQGQTNEKLFF
size: .; V: TRBV6-5; D: TRBD1; J: TRBJ1-2; DNA: TGTGCCAGCAGTTACAGAGGGACAGGGAAGGACTATGGCTACACCTTC; CDR3: CASSYRGTGKDYGYTF
size: .; V: TRBV29-1; D: TRBD1; J: TRBJ2-7; DNA: TGCAGCGTTGATCGATTAGGACAGGGGGACGAGCAGTACTTC; CDR3: CSVDRLGQGDEQYF
size: .; V: TRBV6-1; D: .; J: TRBJ2-2; DNA: TGTGCCAGCAGTGAAAGGGAGTATGGGGCCGGGGAGCTGTTTTTT; CDR3: CASSEREYGAGELFF
size: .; V: TRBV28; D: .; J: TRBJ2-7; DNA: TGTGCCAGCAGTTTATACCCAGGGGCGATCTCCTACGAGCAGTACTTC; CDR3: CASSLYPGAISYEQYF
size: .; V: TRBV28; D: TRBD2; J: TRBJ2-1; DNA: TGTGCCAGCAGCCCACGCCCGATTCTAGCGGAGCCAATTAATGAGCAGTTCTTC; CDR3: CASSPRPILAEPINEQFF
size: .; V: TRBV30; D: .; J: TRBJ2-7; DNA: TGTGCCTGGATTCCCGGGTCTTCCTACGAGCAGTACTTC; CDR3: CAWIPGSSYEQYF
size: .; V: TRBV5-1; D: TRBD2; J: TRBJ2-3; DNA: TGCGCCAGCAGCTTAACGGGAGGACCAGATACGCAGTATTTT; CDR3: CASSLTGGPDTQYF
size: once; V: TRBV5-4; D: .; J: TRBJ2-7; DNA: TGTGCCAGCAGCCCCGCGGGCCGACCCTACGAGCAGTACTTC; CDR3: CASSPAGRPYEQYF
size: .; V: TRBV2; D: TRBD2; J: TRBJ2-3; DNA: TGTGCCTCCGAGCGGGGGGGCCTAAGGGACACAGATACGCAGTATTTT; CDR3: CASERGGLRDTDTQYF
size: .; V: TRBV7-3; D: .; J: TRBJ2-3; DNA: TGTGCCAGCAGCCCAACTAGGCGTCCGGATACGCAGTATTTT; CDR3: CASSPTRRPDTQYF
size: .; V: TRBV2; D: .; J: TRBJ2-3; DNA: TGTGCCAGCAGGGCTAGGACTGGCACAGATACGCAGTATTTT; CDR3: CASRARTGTDTQYF
size: .; V: TRBV25-1; D: .; J: TRBJ2-5; DNA: TGTGCCAGCAGTGAATTGGACAGCAAAGAGACCCAGTACTTC; CDR3: CASSELDSKETQYF
size: .; V: TRBV6-5; D: .; J: TRBJ2-7; DNA: TGTGCCAGCAGGGCTCTAGCGAGGGAGCAGTACTTC; CDR3: CASRALAREQYF
size: .; V: TRBV7-8; D: .; J: TRBJ1-3; DNA: TGTGCCAGCAGCTTAGGAACAGATCGCTCTGGAAACACCATATATTTT; CDR3: CASSLGTDRSGNTIYF
size: .; V: TRBV28; D: TRBD2; J: TRBJ2-2; DNA: TGTGCCAGCAGTTTAATCGGACTAGATCCGCCCGGGGAGCTGTTTTTT; CDR3: CASSLIGLDPPGELFF
size: few; V: TRBV6-5; D: .; J: TRBJ2-2; DNA: TGTGCCAGCAGCCGGACCGGGGAGCTGTTTTTT; CDR3: CASSRTGELFF
size: .; V: TRBV2; D: TRBD1; J: TRBJ2-3; DNA: TGTGCCAGCAGCCTAAGGGACAGGTCAATCACAGATACGCAGTATTTT; CDR3: CASSLRDRSITDTQYF
size: .; V: TRBV18; D: .; J: TRBJ2-1; DNA: TGTGCCAGCTCACGAGAGACAGATACCTCCTACAATGAGCAGTTCTTC; CDR3: CASSRETDTSYNEQFF
size: .; V: TRBV7-2; D: TRBD1; J: TRBJ1-1; DNA: TGTGCCAGCAGCGCGACAGGGGGTGGTGAAGCTTTCTTT; CDR3: CASSATGGGEAFF
size: .; V: TRBV9; D: .; J: TRBJ2-1; DNA: TGTGCCAGCAGGGGGAGCTCCTACAATGAGCAGTTCTTC; CDR3: CASRGSSYNEQFF
size: .; V: TRBV6-6; D: TRBD1; J: TRBJ2-7; DNA: TGTGCCAGCAGTCAAACAGGGGGTTGGGATGAGCAGTACTTC; CDR3: CASSQTGGWDEQYF
size: .; V: TRBV10-3; D: TRBD1; J: TRBJ2-7; DNA: TGTGCCATCAGTGACTATCCGGGACAGGGGGCTCAAGAGCAGTACTTC; CDR3: CAISDYPGQGAQEQYF
size: once; V: TRBV28; D: TRBD2; J: TRBJ2-2; DNA: TGTGCCAGCAGCCCCGGGGGGGAGAACACCGGGGAGCTGTTTTTT; CDR3: CASSPGGENTGELFF
size: few; V: TRBV18; D: TRBD2; J: TRBJ2-2; DNA: TGTGCCAGCTCACCACCTGGGACTACTAACACCGGGGAGCTGTTTTTT; CDR3: CASSPPGTTNTGELFF
size: .; V: TRBV7-7; D: TRBD1; J: TRBJ2-1; DNA: TGTGCCAGCAGCTTGAGGGACAGGGGTAATGAGCAGTTCTTC; CDR3: CASSLRDRGNEQFF
size: .; V: TRBV7-3; D: TRBD2; J: TRBJ2-3; DNA: TGTGCCAGCAGCTCCGAGGGTCGACTAGCGGGACCCACAGATACGCAGTATTTT; CDR3: CASSSEGRLAGPTDTQYF
size: .; V: TRBV13; D: .; J: TRBJ1-2; DNA: TGTGCCAGCAGACGCGCCGGAACTACACATGGCTACACCTTC; CDR3: CASRRAGTTHGYTF
size: .; V: TRBV6-6; D: .; J: TRBJ2-7; DNA: TGTGCCAGCAGTTACTCTTGGGCCGAGCAGTACTTC; CDR3: CASSYSWAEQYF
size: .; V: TRBV21-1; D: .; J: TRBJ2-7; DNA: TGTGCCAGCAGCCTTACTAGCGGTACCTACGAGCAGTACTTC; CDR3: CASSLTSGTYEQYF
size: .; V: TRBV27; D: TRBD1; J: TRBJ2-1; DNA: TGTGCCAGCAGTCCTTGGACAGGGACCGGCAACAATGAGCAGTTCTTC; CDR3: CASSPWTGTGNNEQFF
size: .; V: TRBV6-1; D: .; J: TRBJ1-1; DNA: TGTGCCAGCAGTTGGAGGAGTGAAGCTTTCTTT; CDR3: CASSWRSEAFF
size: .; V: TRBV18; D: .; J: TRBJ2-5; DNA: TGTGCCAGCTCACCGGGGGACACTCACCCCTGGCAAGAGACCCAGTACTTC; CDR3: CASSPGDTHPWQETQYF
size: .; V: TRBV7-8; D: .; J: TRBJ2-1; DNA: TGTGCCAGCAGCTTAGATAGAGTCCCTTACAATGAGCAGTTCTTC; CDR3: CASSLDRVPYNEQFF
size: .; V: TRBV27; D: .; J: TRBJ2-2; DNA: TGTGCCAGCAGCAGTTTCACCCAGGGCGGGGACGGGGAGCTGTTTTTT; CDR3: CASSSFTQGGDGELFF
size: .; V: TRBV27; D: TRBD2; J: TRBJ2-1; DNA: TGTGCCAGCAGTCTTACTAGCGGCTACAATGAGCAGTTCTTC; CDR3: CASSLTSGYNEQFF
size: .; V: TRBV27; D: .; J: TRBJ2-7; DNA: TGTGCCAGCGCAATTACAGGGACCTACGAGCAGTACTTC; CDR3: CASAITGTYEQYF
size: .; V: TRBV2; D: TRBD1; J: TRBJ1-2; DNA: TGTGCCAGCAGCCCTGGCCCCCGACAGGGTACACACTATGGCTACACCTTC; CDR3: CASSPGPRQGTHYGYTF
size: once; V: TRBV7-2; D: .; J: TRBJ1-6; DNA: TGTGCCAGCAGCTATAGCAAGAATTCACCCCTCCACTTT; CDR3: CASSYSKNSPLHF
size: .; V: TRBV27; D: .; J: TRBJ2-3; DNA: TGTGCCAGCAGTCTAGGGGACAGCGGGCACACAGATACGCAGTATTTT; CDR3: CASSLGDSGHTDTQYF
size: few; V: TRBV6-5; D: .; J: TRBJ1-1; DNA: TGTGCCAGCAGTTACTCGTCATCCCGGGCTGAAGCTTTCTTT; CDR3: CASSYSSSRAEAFF
size: .; V: TRBV2; D: TRBD2; J: TRBJ2-2; DNA: TGTGCCAGCACCCCCCCTCCTAGCGGGGGGGCCGTAACCGGGGAGCTGTTTTTT; CDR3: CASTPPPSGGAVTGELFF
size: .; V: TRBV4-2; D: TRBD2; J: TRBJ2-3; DNA: TGTGCCAGCAGCCACCTCCCGGGCGGACTAGCGGGCACAGATACGCAGTATTTT; CDR3: CASSHLPGGLAGTDTQYF